This T cell receptor (beta chain) was found in a study of beta chain features in type 1 diabetes (dated by TCRdb to 2016 to 2018). Notes on the research overall: Patients and healthy donors did not differ in mean age, gender distribution, total cell number or subset yield. Across all samples, almost 110 million sorted cells were examined, and cell number per subset correlated strongly with RNA yield. In the study, recently diagnosed type 1 diabetes patients and matched healthy donors were compared on the TCRB repertoires of their sorted circulating CD4+ T cell subsets. Regulatory and stem cell-like memory subsets were isolated from only 8 patients and about eight healthy donors, whereas naive and central memory subsets came from all 30 or so donors. General findings and caveats noted by the study authors: Because the HLA sub-analyses included only small numbers of individuals, any influence of HLA type on TCRB rearrangement was left unresolved. Because cDNA was sequenced instead of genomic DNA, activated cells with high expression could be over-represented, although the groups did not differ in activation or CD3 levels. Naive, central memory and regulatory TCRB repertoires appeared to be more similar among patients than among healthy donors. Shorter templates might have been favored by PCR, but patient and control samples were amplified and corrected together, so both groups would have been affected equally by any skew. Fewer insertions and more nucleotide deletions at VDJ recombination sites were observed in patients with type 1 diabetes, implying thymic rearrangement abnormalities. In all four CD4+ subsets, TCRB CDR3 length was moderately but significantly shorter in type 1 diabetes patients.

All of the isolated RNA was reverse transcribed with the High Capacity cDNA Reverse Transcription Kit, so expressed TCRB transcripts were sequenced. Deep immunoSEQ sequencing was applied to naive, central memory and regulatory T cell samples, giving an average of about 3.6 million total reads per sample. Sorted cells were lysed in RLT buffer, and RNA was extracted using DNase-treated RNeasy Micro or Mini kits according to cell number. To prevent cross-contamination, every cell subset was processed on its own, while patient and healthy donor samples were processed together. The immunoSEQ multiplex PCR was used to amplify TCRB sequences from cDNA, yielding 87-bp fragments that span the CDR3 region. Sequencing of the amplicons was performed on the Illumina HiSeq platform. In the source study's methods: PCR bias was computationally corrected using synthetic template baselines, reads within Hamming distance 2 were collapsed, and singletons that could not be merged were discarded. Reads were aligned against IMGT to assign V, D and J genes, CDR3 length and insertions or deletions at six rearrangement sites. Within each subset, clonotype counts were normalized to the number of sorted cells before true diversity and Gini coefficients were calculated with the tcR R package. The overlap coefficient, calculated on TCRB nucleotide sequences, was used to quantify repertoire sharing. What TCRdb holds here is the immuneACCESS table cut down to in-frame rearrangements. Part of the clones is not present; checked against another copy, under half of the missing clones reflect an unresolved V gene, and the others are unexplained. The V and J calls and clone size are taken from that table; D and trimming were inferred from the DNA. The table for this sample lists approximately 120,000 clones; roughly 17% of them were counted only once. The top ten constitute 2.6% of the sample.

This clone appeared a few times. It has no known antigen specificity. No base-level quality is on record; no much larger clone is a single base apart. A single peripheral blood draw of about 116 mL on average was collected from each donor into heparinised tubes. Using a panel that included CD45RO, CCR7, CD25, CD127, CD95 and CD27, naive, central memory, regulatory and stem cell-like memory CD4+ T cells were sorted on a BD FACSAria II. A purity above 95% was achieved for all sorted populations. PBMCs were isolated right away by Lymphoprep density gradient centrifugation and were stained directly, without culture. So that batch effects would be minimized, each experiment stained and sorted samples in pairs, pairing one healthy donor with one patient. Looking up the germline V gene yields CDR1 SQVTM and CDR2 ANQGSEA. From the cysteine through the phenylalanine, the CDR3 covers 14 amino acids. Only the CDR3 portion is preserved as DNA: 42 bases, with reading frame beginning at the first base. Trimming takes 5 bases off V and 5 bases off J; junction bases not matched to a gene: 10.

This clonotype was sampled from a man aged 18 to 30 with type 1 diabetes. This chain is built from TRBV29-1 and TRBJ2-3; 7 bases in between match TRBD2. The sample comprised central memory CD4+ T cells from blood. The nucleotide sequence reads TGCAGCGTTTTGACTAGCCAATCAGGAGATACGCAGTATTTT. Its coded protein is CSVLTSQSGDTQYF.